This record looks at one T cell receptor beta chain sequence and its context. This entry comes from a study of blood T cell repertoires in COVID-19. Study-wide context: There were acute and convalescent COVID-19 samples, and they came from the United States, Italy and Spain. PBMCs, B-cell-depleted T cells, or T cells were the source of the cDNA or gDNA that made up the material.

As processed by the authors: Estimated nucleated cell counts came from reference gene primer amplification. Here immunoSEQ multiplex PCR was the method, and the copy in TCRdb shows in-frame clones only, minus some. That table gives V, J and clone size, and the DNA gave D and trimming. The table lists about 190,000 clones, 70% to 90% of them singletons. The CDR3 runs 14 residues. Trimming took 0 bases from V and 5 from J, leaving 10 bases between them. Per the germline V gene, CDR1 is LGHNA and CDR2 is YSLEER. This sequence originates from a woman aged 80 or over with acute or convalescent COVID-19. The sequencing input was peripheral blood. The chain joins TRBV4-3 to TRBJ1-2; D ambiguous. The CDR3 coding sequence is TGCGCCAGCAGCCAAGAAATCCCGGGATATGGCTACACCTTC. Protein product: CASSQEIPGYGYTF.